This entry features one T cell receptor beta chain sequence. The repertoire was sequenced with immunoSEQ multiplex PCR; TCRdb's copy has only in-frame clones and lacks some. The profile covers about 500,000 clones, with nearly 90% appearing a single time and 0.7% to 1% taken by the ten largest. This entry comes from a study of blood T cell repertoires in COVID-19. Sequencing was done on a sample of peripheral blood. The sequence came from a man younger than 30 with COVID-19, enrolled during active disease.

The CDR3 loop is CAISDLISYEQYF. DNA of the CDR3: TGTGCCATCAGTGACCTCATTAGTTACGAGCAGTACTTC. This chain uses TRBV10-3 with TRBJ2-7; D remains ambiguous. The CDR3 covers 13 residues. V was cut by 3 bases and J by 4 bases, with 10 bases left in between. CDR1 is ENHRY, CDR2 SYGVKD, per germline.